The sequence of this T cell receptor (beta chain) was determined in a study of cytomegalovirus exposure and HLA in healthy donors. This clone was observed a handful of times. The antigen is not known. Study outcomes and limitations: According to the study, some 160 TCR beta chains were cytomegalovirus-associated. A later analysis associated roughly 15,000 TCR beta sequences with HLA alleles at a 0.05 false discovery rate.

Germline assignment: CDR1 SGHRS and CDR2 YFSETQ. V dropped 0 bases and J dropped 1 base, with 17 bases sitting between them. This CDR3 comprises 18 residues. The PCR had 60 Vbeta and 13 Jbeta primers. Using immunoSEQ multiplex PCR, the repertoire was profiled, and TCRdb retains in-frame clones only, with some absent. The data contain around 150,000 clones, roughly 80% of them seen just once; the ten biggest clones take up about 2%. J is TRBJ2-4 and V is TRBV5-1; D ambiguous. The clonotype originates from a human donor in good health. Material for sequencing was PBMCs. In nucleotides, the CDR3 is TGCGCCAGCAGCTTGGTTTTCGAGACTTTTTCGGCCAAAAACATTCAGTACTTC. Protein product: CASSLVFETFSAKNIQYF.